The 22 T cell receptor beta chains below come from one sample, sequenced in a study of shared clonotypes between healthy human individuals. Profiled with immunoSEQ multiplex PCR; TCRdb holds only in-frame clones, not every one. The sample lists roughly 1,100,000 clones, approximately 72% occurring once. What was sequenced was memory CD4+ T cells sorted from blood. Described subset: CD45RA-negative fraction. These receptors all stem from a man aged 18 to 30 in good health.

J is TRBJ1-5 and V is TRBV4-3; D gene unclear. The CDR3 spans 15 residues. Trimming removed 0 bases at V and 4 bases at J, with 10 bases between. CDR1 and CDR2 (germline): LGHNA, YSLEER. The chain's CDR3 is CASSQDWALNQPQHF. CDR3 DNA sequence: TGCGCCAGCAGCCAAGATTGGGCCCTAAATCAGCCCCAGCATTTT.

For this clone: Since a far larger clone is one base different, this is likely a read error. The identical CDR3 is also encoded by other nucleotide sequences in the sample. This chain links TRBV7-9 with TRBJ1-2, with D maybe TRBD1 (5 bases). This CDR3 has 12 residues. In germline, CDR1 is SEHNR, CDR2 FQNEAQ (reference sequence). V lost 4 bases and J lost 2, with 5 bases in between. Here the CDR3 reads CASSSGNYGYTF. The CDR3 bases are TGTGCCAGCAGCTCAGGGAACTATGGCTACACCTTC. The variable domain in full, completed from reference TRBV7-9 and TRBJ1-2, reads DTGVSQNPRHKITKRGQNVTFRCDPISEHNRLYWYRQTLGQGPEFLTYFQNEAQLEKSRLLSDRFSAERPKGSFSTLEIQRTEQGDSAMYLCASSSGNYGYTFGSGTRLTVV.

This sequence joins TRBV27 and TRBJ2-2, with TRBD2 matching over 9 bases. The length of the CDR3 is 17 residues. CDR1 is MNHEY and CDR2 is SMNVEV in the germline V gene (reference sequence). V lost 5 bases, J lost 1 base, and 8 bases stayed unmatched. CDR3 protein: CASSRGSGSWNTGELFF. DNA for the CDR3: TGTGCCAGCAGTCGGGGTAGCGGGAGCTGGAACACCGGGGAGCTGTTTTTT.

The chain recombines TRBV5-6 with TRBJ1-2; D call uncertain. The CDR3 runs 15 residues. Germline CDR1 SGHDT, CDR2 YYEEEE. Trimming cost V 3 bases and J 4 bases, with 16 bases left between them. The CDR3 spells CASSSLQVEIYGYTF. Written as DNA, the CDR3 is TGTGCCAGCAGCTCCCTCCAGGTGGAAATCTATGGCTACACCTTC.

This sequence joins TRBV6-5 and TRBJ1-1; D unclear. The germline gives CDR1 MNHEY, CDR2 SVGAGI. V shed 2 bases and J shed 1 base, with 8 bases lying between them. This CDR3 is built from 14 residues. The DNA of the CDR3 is TGTGCCAGCAGTTACGCTCTGCAGAACACTGAAGCTTTCTTT. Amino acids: CASSYALQNTEAFF.

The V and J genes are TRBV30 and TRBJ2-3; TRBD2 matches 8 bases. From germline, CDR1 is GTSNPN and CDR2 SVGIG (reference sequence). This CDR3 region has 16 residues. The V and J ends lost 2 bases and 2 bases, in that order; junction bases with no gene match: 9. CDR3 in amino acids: CAWSPGKAGDTDTQYF. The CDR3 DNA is TGTGCCTGGAGTCCTGGAAAAGCGGGGGACACAGATACGCAGTATTTT.

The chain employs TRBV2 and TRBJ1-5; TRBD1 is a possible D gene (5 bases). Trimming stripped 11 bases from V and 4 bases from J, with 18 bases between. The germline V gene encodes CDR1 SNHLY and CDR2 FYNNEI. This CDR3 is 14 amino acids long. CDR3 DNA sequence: TGTGCCTCAAGTCGGGGGATAGCAAATCAGCCCCAGCATTTT. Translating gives CASSRGIANQPQHF.

The CDR3 DNA is TGTGCCACCAGCAGGAACCCCACTGGGAGCTACAATGAGCAGTTCTTC. Residues: CATSRNPTGSYNEQFF. The chain is built from TRBV15 and TRBJ2-1; a weak D match, TRBD2 (5 bases). V was shortened by 3 bases and J by 3 bases, with 15 bases between the two germline ends. Germline-derived CDR1 and CDR2 are LNHNV and YYDKDF (reference sequence). There are 16 residues in the CDR3. Complete variable domain (other parts from reference TRBV15 and TRBJ2-1): DAMVIQNPRYQVTQFGKPVTLSCSQTLNHNVMYWYQQKSSQAPKLLFHYYDKDFNNEADTPDNFQSRRPNTSFCFLDIRSPGLGDTAMYLCATSRNPTGSYNEQFFGPGTRLTVL.

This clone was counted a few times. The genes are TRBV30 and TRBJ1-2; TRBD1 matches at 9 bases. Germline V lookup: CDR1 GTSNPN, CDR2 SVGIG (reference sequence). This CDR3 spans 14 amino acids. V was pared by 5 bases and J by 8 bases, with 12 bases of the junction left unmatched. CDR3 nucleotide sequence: TGTGCCTGGTCACCCCTGGGACAGGGTGTGGGCTACACCTTC. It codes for CAWSPLGQGVGYTF. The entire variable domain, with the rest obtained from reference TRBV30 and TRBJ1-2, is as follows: SQTIHQWPATLVQPVGSPLSLECTVEGTSNPNLYWYRQAAGRGLQLLFYSVGIGQISSEVPQNLSASRPQDRQFILSSKKLLLSDSGFYLCAWSPLGQGVGYTFGSGTRLTVV.

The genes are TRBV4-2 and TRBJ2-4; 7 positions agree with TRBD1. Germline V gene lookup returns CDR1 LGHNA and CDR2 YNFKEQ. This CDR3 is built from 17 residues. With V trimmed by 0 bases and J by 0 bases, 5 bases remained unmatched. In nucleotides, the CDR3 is TGTGCCAGCAGCCAAGATCAGACAGGGTTAGCCAAAAACATTCAGTACTTC. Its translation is CASSQDQTGLAKNIQYF.

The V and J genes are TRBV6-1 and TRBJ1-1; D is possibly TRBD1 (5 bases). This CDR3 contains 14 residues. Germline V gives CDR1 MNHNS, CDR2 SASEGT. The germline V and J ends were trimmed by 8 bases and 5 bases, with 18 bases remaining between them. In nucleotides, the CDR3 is TGTGCCAGCTCCCGGGGCGGTACCCCAACTGAAGCTTTCTTT. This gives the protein CASSRGGTPTEAFF.

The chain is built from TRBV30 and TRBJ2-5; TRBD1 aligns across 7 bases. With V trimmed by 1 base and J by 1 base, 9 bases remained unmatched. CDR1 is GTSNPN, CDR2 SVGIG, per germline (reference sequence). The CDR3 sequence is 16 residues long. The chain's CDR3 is CAWSGYRGSGQETQYF. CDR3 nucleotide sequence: TGTGCCTGGAGTGGATACAGGGGTTCCGGCCAAGAGACCCAGTACTTC.

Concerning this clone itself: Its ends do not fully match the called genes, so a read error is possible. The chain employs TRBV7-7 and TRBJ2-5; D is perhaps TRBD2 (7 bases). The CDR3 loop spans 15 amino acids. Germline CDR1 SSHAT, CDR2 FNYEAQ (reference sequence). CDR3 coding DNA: TGTGCTAGCAGCTTAGACGGGGGGCCCCAAGAGACCCAGTACTTC. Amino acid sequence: CASSLDGGPQETQYF.

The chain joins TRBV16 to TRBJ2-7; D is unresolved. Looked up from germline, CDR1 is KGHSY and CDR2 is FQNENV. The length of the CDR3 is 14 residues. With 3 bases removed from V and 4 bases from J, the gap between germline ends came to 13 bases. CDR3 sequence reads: CASSQGSVGYEQYF. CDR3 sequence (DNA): TGTGCCAGCAGCCAGGGGTCGGTGGGGTACGAGCAGTACTTC.

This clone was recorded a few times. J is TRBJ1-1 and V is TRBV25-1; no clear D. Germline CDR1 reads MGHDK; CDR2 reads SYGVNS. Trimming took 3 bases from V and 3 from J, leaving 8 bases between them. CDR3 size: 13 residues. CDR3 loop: CASSERYHTEAFF. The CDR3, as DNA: TGTGCCAGCAGTGAGCGCTACCACACTGAAGCTTTCTTT.

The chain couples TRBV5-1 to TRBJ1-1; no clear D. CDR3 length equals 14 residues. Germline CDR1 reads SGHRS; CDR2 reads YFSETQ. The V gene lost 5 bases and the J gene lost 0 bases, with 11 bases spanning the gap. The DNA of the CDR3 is TGCGCCAGCAGACTCCAGGTTTTGAACACTGAAGCTTTCTTT. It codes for CASRLQVLNTEAFF.

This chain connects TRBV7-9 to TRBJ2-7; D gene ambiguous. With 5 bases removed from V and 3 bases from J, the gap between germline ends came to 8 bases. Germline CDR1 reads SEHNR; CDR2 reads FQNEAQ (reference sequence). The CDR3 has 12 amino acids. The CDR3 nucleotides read TGTGCCAGCAGCAGGGAAGGCTACGAGCAGTACTTC. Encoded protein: CASSREGYEQYF.

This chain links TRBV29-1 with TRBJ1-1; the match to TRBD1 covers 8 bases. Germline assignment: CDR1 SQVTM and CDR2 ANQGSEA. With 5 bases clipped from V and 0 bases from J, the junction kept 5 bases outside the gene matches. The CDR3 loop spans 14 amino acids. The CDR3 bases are TGCAGCGTTTATAGGACAGGGCTGAACACTGAAGCTTTCTTT. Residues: CSVYRTGLNTEAFF.

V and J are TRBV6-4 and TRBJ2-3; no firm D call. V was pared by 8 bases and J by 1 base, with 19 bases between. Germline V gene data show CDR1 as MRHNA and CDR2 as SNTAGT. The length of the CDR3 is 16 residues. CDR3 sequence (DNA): TGTGCCAGCCGGAATTTCGAGAGGTCCTGCACAGATACGCAGTATTTT. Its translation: CASRNFERSCTDTQYF.

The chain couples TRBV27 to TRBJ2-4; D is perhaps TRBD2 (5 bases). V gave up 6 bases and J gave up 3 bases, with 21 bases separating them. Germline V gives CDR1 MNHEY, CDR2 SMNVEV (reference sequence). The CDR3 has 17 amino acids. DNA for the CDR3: TGTGCCAGCAGCCCCCTCCCACCGGCACGGGGCAAAAACATTCAGTACTTC. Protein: CASSPLPPARGKNIQYF.

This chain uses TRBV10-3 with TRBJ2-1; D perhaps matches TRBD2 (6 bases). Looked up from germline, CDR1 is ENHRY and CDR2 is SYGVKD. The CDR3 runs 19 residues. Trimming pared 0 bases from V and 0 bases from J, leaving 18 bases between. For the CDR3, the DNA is TGTGCCATCAGTGAGTCGGCTGGAGTGGCGGGAAGCTCCTACAATGAGCAGTTCTTC. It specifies CAISESAGVAGSSYNEQFF.

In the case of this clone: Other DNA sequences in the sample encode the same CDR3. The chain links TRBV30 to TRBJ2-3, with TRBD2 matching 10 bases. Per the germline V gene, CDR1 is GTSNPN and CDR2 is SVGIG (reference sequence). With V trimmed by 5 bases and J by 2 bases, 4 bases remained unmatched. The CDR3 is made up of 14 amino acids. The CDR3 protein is CAWSSGSSTDTQYF. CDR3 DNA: TGTGCCTGGTCTAGCGGGAGTTCCACAGATACGCAGTATTTT.